These 8 T cell receptor beta chains were all obtained from the same sample, sequenced in a study of T-cell reconstitution after alpha-beta-depleted transplantation in children. Unique molecular identifiers tagged the TCRbeta library. TCRdb analysed the PCR reads with MiXCR anew, one entry per CDR3 protein. The profile shows about 610,000 distinct CDR3 sequences, 10% of them singletons. Sample: PBMCs from the stem cell graft donor, taken from the stem cell graft. These receptors all come from a human donor who donated a stem cell graft to a child with acute myeloid leukemia.

This clonotype came up many times. The V call is TRBV7-3, the J call TRBJ2-3; TRBD2 might be the D (6 bases). This CDR3 contains 14 residues. Trimming took 5 bases from V and 9 from J, leaving 18 bases between them. The germline CDR1 and CDR2 sequences are SGHTA and FQGTGA. The CDR3: CASSPTRDLDTQYF. DNA for the CDR3: TGTGCCAGCAGCCCAACGCGGGACTTAGACACGCAGTATTTT.

This clonotype is deemed medium-sized (0.01 to 0.1%). V usage is TRBV10-3 and J usage is TRBJ2-2, with a weak D call TRBD2 (6 bases). This CDR3 has 14 amino acids. Deletions cut 9 bases from V and 1 base from J, with 12 bases between. CDR1 and CDR2 from the germline V gene are ENHRY and SYGVKD. The CDR3 is CAIKGGVNTGELFF. The CDR3 DNA follows: TGTGCCATAAAAGGCGGGGTGAACACCGGGGAGCTGTTTTTT.

This clonotype was seen a few times. J is TRBJ2-1 and V is TRBV20-1, with 9 bases aligning to TRBD1. CDR3 length: 14 amino acids. J gave up 2 bases and V 7 bases, and 6 bases lay outside the gene matches. From germline, CDR1 is DFQATT and CDR2 SNEGSKA (reference sequence). The CDR3 sequence: CSEEGQGTYNEQFF. The CDR3 region has the DNA TGCAGTGAGGAGGGACAGGGAACCTACAATGAGCAGTTCTTC.

The sample holds a few counts of this clonotype. The chain links TRBV21-1 to TRBJ1-5. TRBV21-1 is shown as a pseudogene. This CDR3 has 11 residues. CDR3 residues: CASRPNQPQHF. Written as DNA, the CDR3 is TGTGCCAGCAGGCCCAATCAGCCCCAGCATTTT.

This clonotype occurred a few times. V gene TRBV20-1 combines with J gene TRBJ1-4; perhaps TRBD1 as D (5 bases). V lost 3 bases and J lost 7, with 15 bases in between. The germline CDR1 and CDR2 sequences are DFQATT and SNEGSKA (reference sequence). CDR3 length: 14 amino acids. The CDR3 loop reads CSARVAGGSEKLFF. The CDR3, as DNA: TGCAGTGCTAGGGTGGCTGGGGGGAGTGAAAAACTGTTTTTT.

This clonotype has a handful of counts. The rearrangement joins TRBV10-3 to TRBJ1-5, with TRBD1 as a possible D gene (5 bases). The CDR3 covers 13 residues. Looked up from germline, CDR1 is ENHRY and CDR2 is SYGVKD. Trimming removed 3 bases from V and 9 bases from J, with 12 bases in between. CDR3: CAISDGTSLPQHF. CDR3 coding DNA: TGTGCCATCAGTGACGGGACTTCTCTGCCCCAGCATTTT.

There are many counts of this clonotype. The chain is built from TRBV20-1 and TRBJ1-2, with D tentatively TRBD1 (6 bases). CDR1 and CDR2 (germline): DFQATT, SNEGSKA (reference sequence). The CDR3 sequence is 13 residues long. Trimming removed 4 bases from V and 2 bases from J, with 11 bases in between. Here the CDR3 reads CSAKTGSNYGYTF. CDR3 in DNA: TGCAGTGCTAAGACAGGTAGCAACTATGGCTACACCTTC.

This clonotype was detected ten times or more. V is TRBV5-8 and J is TRBJ2-7, with D hard to call. The CDR3 contains 16 residues. Trimming cost V 1 base and J 2 bases, with 16 bases left between them. Looked up from germline, CDR1 is SGHTS and CDR2 is YDEGEE. This CDR3 reads CASSLYRFGGTYEQYF. The CDR3 nucleotides are TGTGCCAGCAGCTTGTATCGGTTCGGCGGAACCTACGAGCAGTACTTC.